This T cell receptor beta chain was retrieved from a study of cytomegalovirus exposure and HLA in healthy donors. General study results and limits: Some segments of the V type, notably TRBV6-2 and TRBV6-3, were excluded as indistinguishable.

On this clone: Its target is unknown.

Healthy individuals who donated bone marrow served as the donors. PCR involved 60 Vbeta and 13 Jbeta primers. Produced via immunoSEQ multiplex PCR; TCRdb's table is partial and in-frame only. Among almost 200,000 clones listed, roughly four fifths were seen once. CDR1 MRHNA and CDR2 SNTAGT come from the germline V gene. V lost 2 bases, J lost 2 bases, and 8 bases lay in between. The CDR3 runs to 14 residues. What was sequenced was PBMCs. The chain carries TRBV6-4 and TRBJ2-3; D gene unclear. The receptor was derived from a man aged 30 to 45 in good health and CMV-seronegative. The CDR3 sequence: CASSDTGTTDTQYF. CDR3 in DNA: TGTGCCAGCAGTGACACGGGTACCACAGATACGCAGTATTTT.